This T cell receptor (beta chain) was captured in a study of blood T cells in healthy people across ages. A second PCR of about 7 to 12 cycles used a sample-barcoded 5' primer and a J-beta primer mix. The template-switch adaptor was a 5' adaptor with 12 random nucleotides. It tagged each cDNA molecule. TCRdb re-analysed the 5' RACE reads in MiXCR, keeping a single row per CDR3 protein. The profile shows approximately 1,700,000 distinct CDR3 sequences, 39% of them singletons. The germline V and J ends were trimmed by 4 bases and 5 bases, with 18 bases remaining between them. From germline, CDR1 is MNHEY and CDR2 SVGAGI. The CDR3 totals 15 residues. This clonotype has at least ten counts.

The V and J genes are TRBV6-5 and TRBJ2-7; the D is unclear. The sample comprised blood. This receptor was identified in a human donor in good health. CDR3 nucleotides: TGTGCCAGCAGTTTAGGACCTCTCGAGGCTAACGAGCAGTACTTC. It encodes CASSLGPLEANEQYF.